This TCR beta chain is drawn from a study of shared clonotypes between healthy human individuals. General study results and limits: For naive CD4 cells, 4% to 6% of clonotypes were shared across a handful of donors.

As to this clone: The antigen is not known.

It was CD45RO-negative cells, positively selected for CCR7, that made up naive CD8 cells, with terminally differentiated effector memory CD45RA+ cells excluded. The donors, healthy adults who were HIV-negative, had experienced no recent acute infections or vaccinations. V was trimmed by 6 bases and J by 7 bases, leaving 25 bases between them. The CDR3 contains 17 residues. Germline V gene data show CDR1 as SNHLY and CDR2 as FYNNEI. The table came from immunoSEQ multiplex PCR; TCRdb's copy has only in-frame clones and leaves some out. The repertoire consists of around 2,000,000 clones, with approximately 95% occurring once and the leading ten covering 0.9% to 1.4%.

The sample consisted of naive CD8+ T cells sorted from blood. V and J are TRBV2 and TRBJ2-1; D gene unclear. This TCR derives from a man younger than 35 in good health. CDR3 nucleotides: TGTGCCAGCAGGGGCATATTGGATAGTGGAATGGTAAATGAGCAGTTCTTC. The encoded protein is CASRGILDSGMVNEQFF.